This TCR beta chain was sequenced for a study of shared clonotypes between healthy human individuals (dated by TCRdb to the early 2020s). General notes on the study: The cohort comprised a couple of women and a few men aged 18 to 49 years. Libraries were prepared and TCR repertoires were sequenced by different laboratories using diverse techniques, in order to increase sequencing depth and limit assay-specific biases. To estimate repertoire size and how much clonotype sharing occurs between individuals, the study deeply sequenced the blood TCR repertoires of several healthy adults. Each donor's leukapheresis produced roughly between about 0.8 and 8.9 billion PBMCs. For each donor, CD4 naive and CD4 memory were each run on three plates, CD8 naive on two plates, and CD8 memory on one plate. Paper-wide results and their limitations: Sampling was restricted to blood, and TCR repertoires in tissue are likely to differ from TCR repertoires in blood. Naive subsets generally had larger estimated clonotype richness than memory subsets did. Rarefaction of sorted-subset datasets indicated incomplete sequencing despite the large sequencing depth. The small number of donors limited the genetic and exposure-history diversity represented. Across a few donors, approximately 4.6% of naive CD4, roughly 3.8% of naive CD8, under 2.5% of memory CD4, and 0.4% to 0.45% of memory CD8 clonotypes were shared. Clonotypes shared by all four sorted-subset donors showed higher generation probabilities than non-shared clonotypes. Pairwise subsampling indicated that sequencing depth was expected to affect the degree of clonotype sharing among donors.

V loses 1 base, J loses 5 bases, and the germline ends lie 11 bases apart. CDR1 SEHNR and CDR2 FQNEAQ are derived from the germline V gene (reference sequence). Measured from the cysteine to the phenylalanine, the CDR3 is 14 residues long. Kept here is only the CDR3 DNA, which spans 42 bases and is read in frame from base 1. The donors were healthy, HIV-negative adults with no recently reported acute infections or vaccinations. Only Caucasian adults living in Nashville, Tennessee, USA were represented among the donors. Magnetic negative selection was used to enrich CD4+ T cells, after which naive cells were positively selected on CD45RA and the negative fraction became the memory subset. Blood was obtained by leukapheresis, after which PBMCs were separated by Ficoll-Histopaque density gradient centrifugation and cryopreserved in liquid nitrogen vapor phase. Analytical flow cytometry was used to check the purity and quantity of each magnetically sorted T cell population. Genomic DNA was isolated from every sorted fraction and measured by UV absorbance on a Nanodrop 2000c.

On this clone: Its specific antigen is unknown. One base away there is no much larger clone; base qualities are not given.

Using the deep immunoSEQ assay, TCR CDR3 regions were amplified from genomic DNA by multiplex PCR. For each cell subset, the extracted genomic DNA was distributed evenly across all wells of several immunoSEQ 96-well plates, and each plate served as one replicate. Each replicate PCR for sorted subsets received about 220 ng genomic DNA, equal to roughly 30,000 T cell genomes. The purified libraries were quantified using a Qubit 3.0 fluorometer, sized with a Bioanalyzer 2100, and then quantified again using the KAPA Library Quantification kit. A separate single-read 150-cycle Illumina NextSeq 550 flow cell was used to sequence each immunoSEQ 96-well plate. The original pipeline was this. The immunoSEQ output contained only junctional sequences without quality scores, so filtering could not match that applied to full-length reads. To assign V/J genes and CDR3, sequences were annotated using PyIR, a Python wrapper for IgBLAST v1.9, with IMGT germline references. Reads were removed for weak V/J assignments (E-value above 1e-6), missing CDR3, stop codons, out-of-frame junctions, or ambiguous translated residues. V3J clonotypes were defined as sequences sharing an identical inferred V gene, J gene, and CDR3 amino acid sequence. Percentage overlap between repertoires was computed as shared unique clonotypes divided by the size of the smaller repertoire. Repertoire richness was assessed with RTK rarefaction, the Chao1 estimator, and Recon v2.1 estimates of unobserved clonotypes. Generation probabilities for all TCRbeta clonotypes obtained by the gDNA method from a handful of donors were computed using OLGA. TCRdb took over this immuneACCESS table, retaining in-frame rearrangements with V and J assigned. Such tables are incomplete; in checked studies, under half of the missing clones stem from an unresolved V gene, and the remainder is unexplained. V and J calls and clone size are copied from that table; D and trimming were computed from the DNA. The sample records 400,000 to 600,000 clones, 95% to 97% of which are singletons. About 0.06% of the sample goes to the ten largest clones.

This clonotype originated in a young woman in good health. The chain employs TRBV7-9 and TRBJ1-1; there is no confident call for the D gene. The sequenced material came from naive CD4+ T cells sorted from blood. The cell subset or site label for this specimen denotes: CD45RA+ positively selected. CDR3 loop: CASSLEGPVTEAFF. The sequenced DNA: TGTGCCAGCAGCTTAGAAGGGCCAGTTACTGAAGCTTTCTTT.